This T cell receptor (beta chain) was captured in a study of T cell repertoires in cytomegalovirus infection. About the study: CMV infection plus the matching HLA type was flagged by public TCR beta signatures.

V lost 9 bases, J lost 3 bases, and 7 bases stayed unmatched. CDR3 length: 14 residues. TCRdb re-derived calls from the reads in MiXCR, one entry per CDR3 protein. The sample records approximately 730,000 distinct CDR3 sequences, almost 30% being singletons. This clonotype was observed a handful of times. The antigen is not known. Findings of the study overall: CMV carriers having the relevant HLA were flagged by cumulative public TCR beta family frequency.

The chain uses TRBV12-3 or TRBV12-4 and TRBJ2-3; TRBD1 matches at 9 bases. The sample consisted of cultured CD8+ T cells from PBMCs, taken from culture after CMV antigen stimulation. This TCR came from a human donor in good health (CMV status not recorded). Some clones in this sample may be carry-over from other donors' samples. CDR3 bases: TGTGCCAGTGAACAGGGGGCTGGTACAGATACGCAGTATTTT. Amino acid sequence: CASEQGAGTDTQYF.